The clone carrying this T cell receptor (beta chain) was counted ten times or more. This sample was taken from a study of identical twins. In TCRdb, the 5' RACE reads were re-called with MiXCR into one record per CDR3 protein. The sample yields approximately 280,000 distinct CDR3 sequences, around 8.8% seen once. Trimming removed 4 bases from V and 5 bases from J, with 5 bases in between. The CDR3 spans 11 residues. Per germline, CDR1 SQVTM and CDR2 ANQGSEA. In addition, the sample was reused for a study of yellow fever vaccine responses in identical twins.

This chain joins TRBV29-1 and TRBJ2-2; D not certain. Sample: memory (CD45RO+) T cells sorted from blood. The clonotype originates from a woman between 18 and 30 years old in good health. Here the CDR3 reads CSVADTGELFF. CDR3 nucleotides: TGCAGCGTTGCGGATACCGGGGAGCTGTTTTTT.